These T cell receptor beta chains were read from a single sample in a study of T cell responses to AZD1222 COVID-19 vaccine. Using immunoSEQ multiplex PCR, the repertoire was profiled, and TCRdb retains in-frame clones only, with some absent. The sample lists about 140,000 clones, 80% to 90% occurring once. Sample: peripheral blood, taken on day 0 of AZD1222 vaccination. These receptors originate from an adult in good health. CDR3s include the opening cysteine and the closing phenylalanine or tryptophan. Each record gives: D gene, V gene, J gene, clone size, CDR3 DNA, CDR3 protein. The D gene is left open where the match is weak. Clone size is shown for a subset of rows, as once, few, many or a class of expanded clone.

-	TRBV5-4	TRBJ2-3	-	TGTGCCAGCAGCCTATGGGGGGCAGCAGATACGCAGTATTTT	CASSLWGAADTQYF
TRBD2	TRBV5-4	TRBJ2-1	-	TGTGCCAGCAGCCCACCTGGGCTAGCGGGGAACAATGAGCAGTTCTTC	CASSPPGLAGNNEQFF
-	TRBV28	TRBJ1-1	-	TGTGCCAGCAGTTTGGAGACTGAAGCTTTCTTT	CASSLETEAFF
-	TRBV20-1	TRBJ1-2	once	TGCAGTGCCGTCTATGATGGCTACACCTTC	CSAVYDGYTF
-	TRBV6-5	TRBJ1-1	-	TGTGCCAGCAGTCCCAGGGCCGCTTTGAACACTGAAGCTTTCTTT	CASSPRAALNTEAFF
-	TRBV28	TRBJ2-7	-	TGTGCCAGCAGTTTGGAACCATATTCCTACGAGCAGTACTTC	CASSLEPYSYEQYF
-	TRBV11-2	TRBJ2-7	-	TGTGCCAGCAGCTTAGCGTCTAGGGCCGGGTACGAGCAGTACTTC	CASSLASRAGYEQYF
-	TRBV7-6	TRBJ1-4	once	TGTGCCAGCAGCTCAGGGGTTTCGGCTAATGAAAAACTGTTTTTT	CASSSGVSANEKLFF
-	TRBV6-5	TRBJ1-1	-	TGTGCCAGCAGTTACTCTGGCGGTCGCGCTGAAGCTTTCTTT	CASSYSGGRAEAFF
-	TRBV27	TRBJ2-7	-	TGTGCCAGCAGAGGCTCACCCTACGAGCAGTACTTC	CASRGSPYEQYF
TRBD1	TRBV5-1	TRBJ2-7	few	TGCGCCAGCAGCTCGGGACAGGTCGTCTACGAGCAGTACTTC	CASSSGQVVYEQYF
TRBD1	TRBV4-3	TRBJ1-4	-	TGCGCCAGCAGCCAGGGACAGGGAGATGAAAAACTGTTTTTT	CASSQGQGDEKLFF
TRBD1	TRBV5-1	TRBJ2-2	-	TGCGCCAGCAGCTTGGATCTTTTAACGGCCGCGGGACAGGGGGTCATCGGGGAGCTGTTTTTT	CASSLDLLTAAGQGVIGELFF
-	TRBV3-1/TRBV3-2	TRBJ2-1	-	TGTGCCAGCAGCCAAGTGGGGACCAATGAGCAGTTCTTC	CASSQVGTNEQFF
-	TRBV3-1/TRBV3-2	TRBJ2-5	-	TGTGCCAGCAGCCAAGGAACTCACGGGGAAGAGACCCAGTACTTC	CASSQGTHGEETQYF
TRBD1	TRBV7-2	TRBJ1-1	-	TGTGCCAGCAGCCCAGGGGGCACTGAAGCTTTCTTT	CASSPGGTEAFF
TRBD2	TRBV11-3	TRBJ2-1	-	TGTGCCAGCAGCTCAAAAGCGGGAGTCTCCTACAATGAGCAGTTCTTC	CASSSKAGVSYNEQFF
TRBD1	TRBV29-1	TRBJ2-5	-	TGCAGCGTTCGTACAGGGGCCGGGGAGACCCAGTACTTC	CSVRTGAGETQYF
-	TRBV27	TRBJ2-7	-	TGTGCCAGCAGTTTAGGGTTTGACTACGAGCAGTACTTC	CASSLGFDYEQYF
TRBD1	TRBV29-1	TRBJ2-5	-	TGCAGCGTTGAGCCCCCCGCCGGGACAGGGGGCGAGACCCAGTACTTC	CSVEPPAGTGGETQYF
-	TRBV11-1	TRBJ1-1	-	TGTGCCAGCAGCTTACCCCCAGTGAACACTGAAGCTTTCTTT	CASSLPPVNTEAFF
-	TRBV25-1	TRBJ1-6	-	TGTGCCAGCAGTGAATACCTAGGGAGTAATTCACCCCTCCACTTT	CASSEYLGSNSPLHF
TRBD1	TRBV5-6	TRBJ1-3	-	TGTGCCAGCAGCTACTCAGGGGGCTATGGAAACACCATATATTTT	CASSYSGGYGNTIYF
-	TRBV3-1/TRBV3-2	TRBJ1-2	few	TGTGCCAGCAGCACCCAGAGCTATGGCTACACCTTC	CASSTQSYGYTF
-	TRBV15	TRBJ2-5	-	TGTGCCACCAGCACTCCGCCGGGACATCTCCAAGAGACCCAGTACTTC	CATSTPPGHLQETQYF
-	TRBV27	TRBJ1-2	few	TGTGCCAGCAGTTTGGGGCAGATGGGCTATGGCTACACCTTC	CASSLGQMGYGYTF
-	TRBV30	TRBJ1-4	-	TGTGCCTGGAGTGTAGGTGGGGTGGTTGAAAAACTGTTTTTT	CAWSVGGVVEKLFF
TRBD2	TRBV6-4	TRBJ2-3	-	TGTGCCAGCAGCCCTAGCGGTTACACAGATACGCAGTATTTT	CASSPSGYTDTQYF
TRBD1	TRBV6-6	TRBJ1-2	-	TGTGCCACCATGGGACAGGACTATGGCTACACCTTC	CATMGQDYGYTF
-	TRBV18	TRBJ2-7	once	TGTGCCAGCTCAACCGGGACGTACCCCTACGAGCAGTACTTC	CASSTGTYPYEQYF
-	TRBV7-2	TRBJ2-3	-	TGTGCCAGCAGCTCGATAACTGCAGATACGCAGTATTTT	CASSSITADTQYF
TRBD1	TRBV5-5	TRBJ2-5	-	TGTGCCAGCAGCTTGTATTCCGGACAGGGGGCAGGGGAGACCCAGTACTTC	CASSLYSGQGAGETQYF
-	TRBV6-5	TRBJ1-2	-	TGTGCCAGCAGTTACTCGGGTGTTAACTATGGCTACACCTTC	CASSYSGVNYGYTF
TRBD1	TRBV4-2	TRBJ1-3	few	TGTGCCAGCAGCCAAGATCATAAGACAGGGAACACCATATATTTT	CASSQDHKTGNTIYF
-	TRBV11-2	TRBJ1-1	-	TGTGCCAGCAGCTTTAACACTGAAGCTTTCTTT	CASSFNTEAFF
-	TRBV20-1	TRBJ2-7	-	TGCAGTGCGGACCAGGACCACGAGCAGTACTTC	CSADQDHEQYF
-	TRBV3-1/TRBV3-2	TRBJ1-4	once	TGTGCCAGCAGCCAAGTCCGGGACGGTAATGAAAAACTGTTTTTT	CASSQVRDGNEKLFF
-	TRBV30	TRBJ1-2	-	TGTGCCTGGAGTGTACTTGGGCACTCATGGGGCTACACCTTC	CAWSVLGHSWGYTF
-	TRBV19	TRBJ2-1	-	TGTGCCAGTAGTATAGAGGGGGCCTGGGGACACAATGAGCAGTTCTTC	CASSIEGAWGHNEQFF
-	TRBV19	TRBJ1-3	-	TGTGCCAGTAGTACCGACTCGGGGGACACCATATATTTT	CASSTDSGDTIYF
-	TRBV29-1	TRBJ2-3	-	TGCAGCGTTGAGGTCAGGGTCTTAGGCACAGATACGCAGTATTTT	CSVEVRVLGTDTQYF
-	TRBV29-1	TRBJ2-7	-	TGCAGCGCCGGGACTTATAACGAGCAGTACTTC	CSAGTYNEQYF
-	TRBV7-9	TRBJ2-1	-	TGTGCCAGTTCAACGGACATCGGCCACAATGAGCAGTTCTTC	CASSTDIGHNEQFF
-	TRBV4-3	TRBJ1-3	-	TGCGCCAGCAGCTTGTTCTCTGGAAACACCATATATTTT	CASSLFSGNTIYF
TRBD1	TRBV7-9	TRBJ1-2	-	TGTGCCAGCAGTTACCGACAGGGGAACTATGGCTACACCTTC	CASSYRQGNYGYTF
-	TRBV5-6	TRBJ1-2	-	TGTGCCAGCAGCTGGGGAAGGGGAGGCTATGGGGACACCTTC	CASSWGRGGYGDTF
-	TRBV7-2	TRBJ2-2	-	TGTGCCAGCAGCAGCCGGGCGAGAGGCCCCGGGGAGCTGTTTTTT	CASSSRARGPGELFF
TRBD1	TRBV19	TRBJ1-2	-	TGTGCCAGTAGGGGATTGGGGACAGACTCTGGCTACACCTTC	CASRGLGTDSGYTF